The clone carrying this TCR beta chain was seen repeatedly, ten times or more. Its specificity is not known. This specimen comes from a study of early T cells in non-severe SARS-CoV-2 infection. Study-level points and caveats: Matching results from VDJdb favored anti-spike CD8 responses, leaving private and CD4 specificities undetected.

The CDR3 is 13 amino acids. V dropped 3 bases and J dropped 3 bases, with 8 bases sitting between them. Separate cDNA molecules each had unique molecular identifiers attached to them. MiXCR was run by TCRdb on the 5' RACE reads, yielding one entry per CDR3 protein. This table has about 110,000 distinct CDR3 sequences, about 12% appearing once. The source is an adult who was a healthcare worker with PCR-confirmed SARS-CoV-2 infection or an uninfected control (not recorded which). The chain employs TRBV12-3 or TRBV12-4 and TRBJ2-5, with unresolved D. The sample was whole blood. DNA for the CDR3: TGTGCCAGCAGTTTCGATCCCAAAGAGACCCAGTACTTC. Translation: CASSFDPKETQYF.